These T cell receptor beta chains were read from a single sample in a study of shared clonotypes between healthy human individuals. TCRdb's copy holds only in-frame clones and misses some; the assay was immunoSEQ multiplex PCR. The sample contains roughly 500,000 clones, approximately 80% of which appear only once. The sequencing input was PBMCs. These TCRs come from a woman aged 40 to 55 in good health. Some clones in this sample may be carry-over from other donors' samples. The CDR3 runs from the conserved cysteine through the conserved F or W. A D gene is named only where the DNA matches it firmly. Clone size appears in some rows only: once, few, many, or a class for an expanded clone.

d_call | j_call | clone_size | v_call | cdr3_aa | cdr3_nt
- | TRBJ2-1 | once | TRBV27 | CASSSPLGRSYNEQFF | TGTGCCAGCAGTTCCCCGCTGGGGCGCTCCTACAATGAGCAGTTCTTC
TRBD1 | TRBJ1-1 | - | TRBV7-8 | CASSRQGARNTEAFF | TGTGCCAGCAGCCGCCAGGGGGCGAGGAACACTGAAGCTTTCTTT
TRBD1 | TRBJ1-2 | - | TRBV5-1 | CASSLQGTFNYGYTF | TGCGCCAGCAGCTTACAGGGGACCTTTAACTATGGCTACACCTTC
TRBD2 | TRBJ2-2 | - | TRBV19 | CASTPLGLAGLNTGELFF | TGTGCCAGTACCCCCCTGGGACTAGCGGGGTTGAACACCGGGGAGCTGTTTTTT
- | TRBJ2-7 | - | TRBV2 | CASRGRDSYEQYF | TGTGCCAGCAGGGGGAGGGACAGCTACGAGCAGTACTTC
- | TRBJ2-3 | - | TRBV5-1 | CATKRESTDTQYF | TGCGCCACCAAGAGGGAGAGCACAGATACGCAGTATTTT
- | TRBJ1-1 | once | TRBV30 | CAWGTGPEAFF | TGTGCCTGGGGGACGGGGCCTGAAGCTTTCTTT
TRBD2 | TRBJ2-1 | - | TRBV6-5 | CASTGTSGGEQFF | TGTGCCAGCACCGGGACTAGCGGCGGTGAGCAGTTCTTC
- | TRBJ1-1 | - | TRBV5-1 | CASSFNRVNTEAFF | TGCGCCAGCAGCTTTAACAGGGTGAACACTGAAGCTTTCTTT
TRBD2 | TRBJ2-3 | - | TRBV5-1 | CASSPSGTTGTDTQYF | TGCGCCAGCAGCCCCAGCGGGACTACCGGCACAGATACGCAGTATTTT
- | TRBJ2-1 | - | TRBV21-1 | CASSWGTSGINEQFF | TGTGCCAGCAGCTGGGGGACTAGCGGGATCAATGAGCAGTTCTTC
TRBD1 | TRBJ2-7 | - | TRBV10-3 | CAISGGRGHPYEQYF | TGTGCCATCAGTGGGGGCAGGGGGCATCCGTACGAGCAGTACTTC
TRBD1 | TRBJ1-5 | few | TRBV18 | CASSPQGAKGQPQHF | TGTGCCAGCTCACCACAGGGGGCGAAGGGTCAGCCCCAGCATTTT
- | TRBJ2-5 | - | TRBV19 | CASGWGVRGETQYF | TGTGCCAGCGGTTGGGGGGTCCGCGGAGAGACCCAGTACTTC
- | TRBJ2-1 | - | TRBV27 | CASSFWDSLGNEQFF | TGTGCCAGCAGTTTTTGGGACTCCCTTGGGAATGAGCAGTTCTTC
TRBD2 | TRBJ2-1 | once | TRBV5-4 | CASSLKGGLAGAYNEQFF | TGTGCCAGCAGCTTAAAAGGAGGACTAGCGGGAGCCTACAATGAGCAGTTCTTC
TRBD2 | TRBJ2-3 | - | TRBV7-2 | CASSFGLAGDTQYF | TGTGCCAGCAGCTTTGGACTAGCTGGCGATACGCAGTATTTT
- | TRBJ2-7 | - | TRBV6-6 | CASSYSAVPGYEQYF | TGTGCCAGCAGTTACTCAGCCGTACCTGGCTACGAGCAGTACTTC